The present T cell receptor beta chain was sequenced within a study of response to subunit inactivated influenza vaccine. Notes on the study in general: T cells newly recruited by each seasonal influenza vaccination are few, the authors suggested.

TCRdb fed the RT-PCR reads into MiXCR, producing one record per CDR3 protein. The sample lists around 850,000 distinct CDR3 sequences, about 18% seen once, with about a tenth in the top ten. As for this clonotype: Its antigen remains unidentified.

Germline V lookup: CDR1 SEHNR, CDR2 FQNEAQ (reference sequence). The V gene end was trimmed by 8 bases and the J gene end by 0 bases; junction bases not matched to a gene: 10. CDR3 size: 15 residues. The source was PBMCs from blood, collected about 5 days after vaccination. The sequence was obtained from a man in his fifties who received an inactivated influenza vaccine. V gene TRBV7-9 combines with J gene TRBJ2-7; 7 nucleotides agree with TRBD1. CDR3 amino acids: CASSGADRSSYEQYF. CDR3 coding DNA: TGTGCCAGCTCAGGGGCGGACAGGAGCTCCTACGAGCAGTACTTC.